The subject of this entry is one TCR beta chain. Its antigen is undetermined. The germline CDR1 and CDR2 sequences are MNHEY and SVGAGI. The CDR3 runs to 17 residues. The V end was cut by 11 bases, the J end by 0 bases, with 23 bases between. These data originate in a study of T cell repertoires in cytomegalovirus infection. Across the whole study: From public TCR beta signatures came an indication of both CMV infection and matching HLA type. Study results and caveats: Based on cumulative public TCR beta family frequency, carriers of CMV plus the relevant HLA were identified.

MiXCR was run by TCRdb on the reads, yielding one entry per CDR3 protein. The data contain 140,000 to 150,000 distinct CDR3 sequences, 25% to 35% of them singletons. This chain uses TRBV6-5 with TRBJ2-1; D is perhaps TRBD2 (6 bases). The sample here was CD8+ T cells from cultured PBMCs, taken from culture after CMV antigen stimulation. This TCR came from a human donor in good health (CMV status not recorded). Some clones in this sample may be carry-over from other donors' samples. In nucleotides, the CDR3 is TGTGCCTCAGCAGTGGGCCTTGCGGGGCTCTCCTACAATGAGCAGTTCTTC. Protein: CASAVGLAGLSYNEQFF.